This is a list of T cell receptor beta chains from one sample in a study of blood T cells in healthy people across ages. Via MiXCR, TCRdb re-called the 5' RACE reads, giving one row per CDR3 protein. The sample holds fewer than 2,000,000 distinct CDR3 sequences, about 39% seen once. The specimen was blood. These receptors all stem from a human donor in good health. The CDR3 runs from the conserved cysteine through the conserved F or W. A D gene is named only where the DNA matches it firmly. Expanded clones are given a class, and other clones once, few, many or no size at all.

d_gene	v_gene	abundance	j_gene	CDR3nt	CDR3aa
.	TRBV25-1	few	TRBJ2-3	TGTGCCAGCAGTGAAGCCTCGGGGGCCGGAGATACGCAGTATTTT	CASSEASGAGDTQYF
.	TRBV29-1	.	TRBJ2-7	TGCAGCGTTAGGGCTAGCTCCTTCTTGGACCAGTACTTC	CSVRASSFLDQYF
.	TRBV6-5	.	TRBJ1-2	TGTGCCAGCAGTTCCTGGGGAGCTGGCTACACCTTC	CASSSWGAGYTF
TRBD2	TRBV27	few	TRBJ2-7	TGTGCCAGCATCCCGGCGGGGGGCCCCTACGAGCAGTACTTC	CASIPAGGPYEQYF
TRBD2	TRBV4-3	once	TRBJ2-2	TGCGCCAGCAGCCAAGATCCAGGGACTAGCGGGGGGGCTTACACCGGGGAGCTGTTTTTT	CASSQDPGTSGGAYTGELFF
.	TRBV6-5	.	TRBJ1-4	TGTGCCAGCAGTTACGATCGGGAAAAACTGTTTTTT	CASSYDREKLFF
TRBD2	TRBV29-1	.	TRBJ2-3	TGCAGCGTTGAAGATCTTGGGGGGGACGCAGATACGCAGTATTTT	CSVEDLGGDADTQYF
.	TRBV20-1	.	TRBJ1-4	TGCAGTGCCTCAAACCCGACGAGTGACCGTGAAAAACTGTTTTTT	CSASNPTSDREKLFF
.	TRBV4-1	.	TRBJ2-1	TGCGCCAGCAGCCCGACCCCGGGGGTTGAGCAGTTCTTC	CASSPTPGVEQFF
.	TRBV28	.	TRBJ1-4	TGTGCCAGCAGTTGGATTCAAGGCAGGACTAATGAAAAACTGTTTTTT	CASSWIQGRTNEKLFF
TRBD2	TRBV20-1	few	TRBJ2-1	TGCAGTGCTAGACCCTTTGGGACTATCTACAATGAGCAGTTCTTC	CSARPFGTIYNEQFF
TRBD1	TRBV10-3	few	TRBJ2-7	TGTGCCATCAGGAACGGACAGGGGACCTACGAGCAGTACTTC	CAIRNGQGTYEQYF
TRBD2	TRBV12-3/TRBV12-4	.	TRBJ2-5	TGTGCCAGCAGTACGGGACTAGCGGGCTTTGAGACCCAGTACTTC	CASSTGLAGFETQYF
.	TRBV7-6	.	TRBJ1-3	TGTGCCAGCAGCCCCCGGAACCTTGGAAACACCATATATTTT	CASSPRNLGNTIYF
TRBD2	TRBV3-1	.	TRBJ2-7	TGTGCCAGCAGCTCCCCAGCGGGGTACTACGAGCAGTACTTC	CASSSPAGYYEQYF
.	TRBV6-5	few	TRBJ1-6	TGTGCCAGCACCGAGGGATCACCCCTCCACTTT	CASTEGSPLHF
.	TRBV6-1	few	TRBJ1-5	TGTGCCAGTAGTGAAGCGCAGGGACCCTATAGCAATCAGCCCCAGCATTTT	CASSEAQGPYSNQPQHF
TRBD2	TRBV20-1	.	TRBJ2-1	TGCAGTGCTACCGCGGGGGGAACCTACAATGAGCAGTTCTTC	CSATAGGTYNEQFF
.	TRBV28	once	TRBJ2-2	TGTGCCAGCAGTCTGATCAGGGGATCTGGGACCGGGGAGCTGTTTTTT	CASSLIRGSGTGELFF
.	TRBV12-3/TRBV12-4	.	TRBJ1-2	TGTGCCAGCAGTTCACAAGGTGGGACCAATTATGGCTACACCTTC	CASSSQGGTNYGYTF
.	TRBV7-9	.	TRBJ1-1	TGTGCCAGCAGCCTCGACAGCTTACAAGCTTTCTTT	CASSLDSLQAFF
.	TRBV28	.	TRBJ1-1	TGTGCCAGCAGGATTTCGGGACGGAACACTGAAGCTTTCTTT	CASRISGRNTEAFF
.	TRBV6-2/TRBV6-3	.	TRBJ1-1	TGTGCCAGCAGTTACAATCGCGCAGGGGTTTCCACTGAAGCTTTCTTT	CASSYNRAGVSTEAFF
.	TRBV6-5	.	TRBJ2-7	TGTGCCAGCAGCCGCCCCGGGGGTGGGGACGAGCAGTACTTC	CASSRPGGGDEQYF
.	TRBV15	.	TRBJ2-1	TGTGCCACCAGCAGAGATCTGGGCAGTCCGCAGTTCTTC	CATSRDLGSPQFF
.	TRBV20-1	.	TRBJ2-5	TGCAGTGCCAAACAGGAACAAGAGTCCCAGTACTTC	CSAKQEQESQYF
.	TRBV20-1	.	TRBJ2-2	TGCAGTGCTAGAGGTGTGGGGGGCCTGTACACCGGGGAGCTGTTTTTT	CSARGVGGLYTGELFF
.	TRBV9	few	TRBJ1-4	TGTGCCAGCAGCGTAGGGATTGCAACTAATGAAAAACTGTTTTTT	CASSVGIATNEKLFF
TRBD1	TRBV7-9	.	TRBJ1-2	TGTGCCAGCAGCTTAAGGAACACAGGGGGCGCTTCTGGCTACACCTTC	CASSLRNTGGASGYTF
TRBD1	TRBV3-1	.	TRBJ1-5	TGTGCCAGCAGCCAAGTGGGGACAGTTCTCAATCAGCCCCAGCATTTT	CASSQVGTVLNQPQHF
.	TRBV4-1	.	TRBJ2-1	TGCGCCAGCAGCCAACCCACCGTGGACAATGAGCAGTTCTTC	CASSQPTVDNEQFF
TRBD1	TRBV7-9	.	TRBJ1-5	TGTGCCAGCAGCGTAGAAACAGGGGGCGAAGGTGGGCCCCAGCATTTT	CASSVETGGEGGPQHF
TRBD1	TRBV10-3	.	TRBJ1-2	TGTGCCATCAGTGAGTCAGGGGGCCCCGCTAACTATGGCTACACCTTC	CAISESGGPANYGYTF
TRBD1	TRBV12-3/TRBV12-4	few	TRBJ2-6	TGTGCCAGCAGTTCGACAGGGTCTAGCCCTGGGGCCAACGTCCTGACTTTC	CASSSTGSSPGANVLTF
.	TRBV27	.	TRBJ1-6	TGTGCCTGCAGTTTAACGTCCCTCTCTCATTCACCCCTCCACTTT	CACSLTSLSHSPLHF
.	TRBV5-4	.	TRBJ1-2	TGTGCCAGCAGCGAGGCAGGATGGGAAGGCTACACCTTC	CASSEAGWEGYTF
.	TRBV6-6	.	TRBJ2-1	TGTGCCAGCAATCGATCCCAGGGTAACAATGAGCAGTTCTTC	CASNRSQGNNEQFF
.	TRBV29-1	.	TRBJ1-1	TGCAGCGTTGAACGGGGGAGGGAAGCTTTCTTT	CSVERGREAFF
.	TRBV19	.	TRBJ1-2	TGTGCCAGTAACAGGGACTATGGCTACACCTTC	CASNRDYGYTF
TRBD1	TRBV20-1	few	TRBJ1-2	TGCAGTGCCCTACTGGGACAGGGGGAGTACACCTTC	CSALLGQGEYTF
.	TRBV24-1	few	TRBJ2-7	TGTGCCACCAGTGATGGAACAGTCAGCCACGAGCAGTACTTC	CATSDGTVSHEQYF
TRBD2	TRBV7-9	.	TRBJ2-5	TGTGCCAGCAGCGATCGGGGGGGCCAGGAGCAAGAGACCCAGTACTTC	CASSDRGGQEQETQYF
TRBD2	TRBV7-2	.	TRBJ2-5	TGTGCCAGCAGCTTATGGGCTAGCGGGGCCAAGGGGACCCAGTACTTC	CASSLWASGAKGTQYF
.	TRBV7-3	.	TRBJ1-2	TGTGCCAGCAGCTTATACCCTCATCGAGGGAACTATGGCTACACCTTC	CASSLYPHRGNYGYTF
.	TRBV6-2/TRBV6-3	.	TRBJ2-1	TGTGCCAGCAGTCCCCTTCAGACGGGTGAGCAGTTCTTC	CASSPLQTGEQFF
.	TRBV7-9	.	TRBJ2-1	TGTGCCAGCAGCTTAATTGGACATTCGGATGAGCAGTTCTTC	CASSLIGHSDEQFF
.	TRBV6-1	.	TRBJ2-1	TGTGCCAGCACCAGAGCCCTCGGAAGCGCTAGCACAGATACGCAGTTCTTC	CASTRALGSASTDTQFF
TRBD1	TRBV7-2	many	TRBJ2-5	TGTGCCAGCAGCTTAGGGGGACAGGGCGGAGAGACCCAGTACTTC	CASSLGGQGGETQYF
TRBD1	TRBV7-2	many	TRBJ1-2	TGTGCCAGCAGCATCAGACAGGGTGACTATGGCTACACCTTC	CASSIRQGDYGYTF
.	TRBV29-1	.	TRBJ2-3	TGCAGCGTTTTAGGGGGGCCTTACACAGATACGCAGTATTTT	CSVLGGPYTDTQYF
.	TRBV6-2/TRBV6-3	few	TRBJ2-4	TGTGCCAGCAGCCCCGACAGGACGGGTGTGGGGTACTTC	CASSPDRTGVGYF
.	TRBV7-2	few	TRBJ2-7	TGTGCCAGCAGCTTATTCGCTGGAGAGCAGTACTTC	CASSLFAGEQYF
.	TRBV9	.	TRBJ1-5	TGTGCCAGCAGCGTAGTACCGGGGCCCAATCAGCCCCAGCATTTT	CASSVVPGPNQPQHF